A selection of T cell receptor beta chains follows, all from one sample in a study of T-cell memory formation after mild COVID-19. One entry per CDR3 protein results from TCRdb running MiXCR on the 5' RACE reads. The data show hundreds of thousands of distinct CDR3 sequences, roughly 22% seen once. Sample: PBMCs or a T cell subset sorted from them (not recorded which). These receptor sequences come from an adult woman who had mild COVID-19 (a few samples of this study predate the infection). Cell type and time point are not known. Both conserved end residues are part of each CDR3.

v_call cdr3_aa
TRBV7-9 CASSLVGYQPQHF
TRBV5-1 CASSLESYGYTF
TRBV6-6 CASSLVGAFTDTQYF
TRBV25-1 CASRPARGSNYGYTF
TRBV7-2 CASSLAGARETQYF
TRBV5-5 CASSSTRYGEQFF
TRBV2 CASSPTLGNQPQHF
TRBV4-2 CASSQAVSGGDSYNEQFF
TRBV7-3 CASSTRDRRKYSGNTIYF
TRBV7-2 CASSPYMTGRNGYTF
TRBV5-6 CASSLGGTGAGEQYF
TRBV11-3 CASSRRTSGYQETQYF